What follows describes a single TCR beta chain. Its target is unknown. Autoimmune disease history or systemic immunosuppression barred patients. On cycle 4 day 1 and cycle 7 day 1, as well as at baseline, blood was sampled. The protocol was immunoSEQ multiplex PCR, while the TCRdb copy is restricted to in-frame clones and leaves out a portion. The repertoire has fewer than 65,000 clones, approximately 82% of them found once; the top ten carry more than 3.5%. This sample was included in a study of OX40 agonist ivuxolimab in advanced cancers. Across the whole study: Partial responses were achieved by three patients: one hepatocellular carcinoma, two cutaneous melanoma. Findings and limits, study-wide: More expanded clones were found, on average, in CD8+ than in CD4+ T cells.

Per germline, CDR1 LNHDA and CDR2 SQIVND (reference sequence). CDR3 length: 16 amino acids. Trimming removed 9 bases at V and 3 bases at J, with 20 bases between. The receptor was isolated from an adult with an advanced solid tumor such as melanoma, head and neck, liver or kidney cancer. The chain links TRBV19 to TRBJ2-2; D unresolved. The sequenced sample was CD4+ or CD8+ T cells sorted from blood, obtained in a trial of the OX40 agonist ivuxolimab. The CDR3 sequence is CASHSPRLADTGELFF. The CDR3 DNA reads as TGTGCCAGCCACAGCCCCCGCTTAGCTGACACCGGGGAGCTGTTTTTT.